Following are 20 T cell receptor beta chains from one sample sequenced in a study of lymphopenia after photon versus proton radiotherapy. The protocol was immunoSEQ multiplex PCR, while the TCRdb copy is restricted to in-frame clones and leaves out a portion. The sample yields around 53,000 clones, around 83% seen once. The source material was peripheral blood, sampled from a patient treated with photon-based radiotherapy. The receptors derive from a man aged 50-59 years with gastric cancer.

CDR3 sequence reads: CASSPLTSYSQEPYGYTF. The CDR3 DNA sequence: TGTGCCAGCTCACCTTTAACCTCTTACTCACAGGAGCCCTATGGCTACACCTTC. The chain is built from TRBV18 and TRBJ1-2; weak D call: TRBD1 (5 bases). The CDR3 length is 18 residues. V lost 3 bases and J lost 4, with 24 bases in between. Germline assignment: CDR1 KGHSH and CDR2 LQKENI.

The chain couples TRBV29-1 to TRBJ2-3; D gene ambiguous. The CDR3 extends over 11 amino acids. From germline, CDR1 is SQVTM and CDR2 ANQGSEA. The V end was cut by 4 bases, the J end by 6 bases, with 8 bases between. The CDR3 reads CSVVPGDTQYF. DNA for the CDR3: TGCAGCGTTGTCCCCGGGGATACGCAGTATTTT.

The chain combines TRBV28 with TRBJ2-7; 7 bases align to TRBD2. CDR1 is MDHEN and CDR2 is SYDVKM in the germline V gene. V lost 5 bases to trimming and J lost 0 bases; unmatched junction nucleotides: 4. CDR3 length: 14 amino acids. The CDR3 nucleotides are TGTGCCAGCAGTCCGCGGGAGCCCTCCTACGAGCAGTACTTC. Translation gives CASSPREPSYEQYF.

The rearrangement joins TRBV27 to TRBJ1-5; 9 bases are a match to TRBD1. This CDR3 region has 15 residues. Per germline, CDR1 MNHEY and CDR2 SMNVEV (reference sequence). V lost 6 bases to trimming and J lost 6 bases; unmatched junction nucleotides: 9. CDR3 sequence: CASREGQGLSQPQHF. The CDR3 coding sequence is TGTGCCAGCAGAGAGGGACAGGGCTTAAGTCAGCCCCAGCATTTT.

The CDR3 bases are TGTGCCAGCAGTGAACTACAGGGGGGGAACACTGAAGCTTTCTTT. Its protein product is CASSELQGGNTEAFF. The chain carries TRBV2 and TRBJ1-1; 8 bases agree with TRBD1. CDR1 and CDR2 from the germline V gene are SNHLY and FYNNEI. The CDR3 loop spans 15 amino acids. The V gene end was trimmed by 2 bases and the J gene end by 1 base; junction bases not matched to a gene: 3. The entire variable domain, with the rest obtained from reference TRBV2 and TRBJ1-1, is as follows: EPEVTQTPSHQVTQMGQEVILRCVPISNHLYFYWYRQILGQKVEFLVSFYNNEISEKSEIFDDQFSVERPDGSNFTLKIRSTKLEDSAMYFCASSELQGGNTEAFFGQGTRLTVV.

The table lists this clone with a count of one. This rearrangement joins TRBV7-6 to TRBJ1-3; D gene unclear. There are 13 residues in the CDR3. Germline values: CDR1 SGHVS, CDR2 FNYEAQ. Trimming removed 1 base from V and 4 bases from J, with 5 bases in between. The CDR3 DNA reads TGTGCCAGCAGCTTAGATGAAGGAAACACCATATATTTT. Its protein is CASSLDEGNTIYF.

This clone is a singleton in its sample. The chain links TRBV2 to TRBJ2-5; D perhaps matches TRBD1 (6 bases). CDR3 size: 14 residues. The ends were cut back, 4 bases at V and 1 base at J, with 10 bases in the middle. Germline CDR1 reads SNHLY; CDR2 reads FYNNEI. CDR3 DNA: TGTGCCAGCAGTGTAGGGGGTCCCCAAGAGACCCAGTACTTC. It specifies CASSVGGPQETQYF.

The rearrangement links TRBV5-4 to TRBJ2-1; the match to TRBD2 covers 13 bases. There are 13 residues in the CDR3. The germline V gene has CDR1 SGHNT and CDR2 YYREEE (reference sequence). V lost 6 bases and J lost 9; bases outside the gene matches: 3. DNA of the CDR3: TGTGCCAGCAAGGGACTAGCGGGACCTGAGCAGTTCTTC. This gives the protein CASKGLAGPEQFF. Full variable domain (outside the CDR3, taken from reference TRBV5-4 and TRBJ2-1): ETGVTQSPTHLIKTRGQQVTLRCSSQSGHNTVSWYQQALGQGPQFIFQYYREEENGRGNFPPRFSGLQFPNYSSELNVNALELDDSALYLCASKGLAGPEQFFGPGTRLTVL.

The V gene is TRBV7-2, the J gene TRBJ2-1; 14 nucleotides agree with TRBD2. V trimming: 2 bases; J trimming: 7 bases; junction bases outside the gene matches: 7. Germline CDR1 is SGHTA and CDR2 is FQGNSA. The CDR3 totals 17 residues. Here the CDR3 DNA reads TGTGCCAGCAGCTTATTTCGACTAGCGGGAGGGCCAAATGAGCAGTTCTTC. Its translation: CASSLFRLAGGPNEQFF. The variable domain in full, with the rest retrieved from reference TRBV7-2 and TRBJ2-1, is GAGVSQSPSNKVTEKGKDVELRCDPISGHTALYWYRQSLGQGLEFLIYFQGNSAPDKSGLPSDRFSAERTGGSVSTLTIQRTQQEDSAVYLCASSLFRLAGGPNEQFFGPGTRLTVL.

This chain uses TRBV19 with TRBJ1-1, with D possibly matching TRBD1 (6 bases). The CDR3 is 14 amino acids. In germline, CDR1 is LNHDA, CDR2 SQIVND (reference sequence). Trimming removed 5 bases from V and 1 base from J, with 11 bases in between. Here the CDR3 reads CASSSGQSNTEAFF. The CDR3 DNA is TGTGCCAGTAGTTCAGGACAGTCGAACACTGAAGCTTTCTTT.

This chain uses TRBV7-8 with TRBJ1-1; TRBD1 is a possible D gene (5 bases). The germline V gene encodes CDR1 SGHVS and CDR2 FQNEAQ. Trimming took 5 bases from V and 3 from J, leaving 16 bases between them. The CDR3 has 15 amino acids. CDR3 sequence (DNA): TGTGCCAGCAGCCCCCGAGTGGACACTCACACTGAAGCTTTCTTT. The encoded protein is CASSPRVDTHTEAFF.

V and J are TRBV6-1 and TRBJ2-7, with a weak D call TRBD2 (5 bases). The CDR3 runs to 13 residues. The germline V and J ends were trimmed by 3 bases and 2 bases, with 8 bases remaining between them. Per the germline V gene, CDR1 is MNHNS and CDR2 is SASEGT. The CDR3, as DNA: TGTGCCAGCAGTGACGGACTCCCCTACGAGCAGTACTTC. Its translation is CASSDGLPYEQYF.

This chain links TRBV7-8 with TRBJ1-5; D perhaps matches TRBD1 (5 bases). The CDR3 covers 19 residues. Germline V gene lookup returns CDR1 SGHVS and CDR2 FQNEAQ. Between the trimmed V and J ends, which lost 0 bases and 5 bases, there was a span of 23 bases. CDR3 nucleotide sequence: TGTGCCAGCAGCTTAGCCCCGGCCCGACAGCGGGCAGTTGATCAGCCCCAGCATTTT. Its translation is CASSLAPARQRAVDQPQHF.

The V gene is TRBV7-2, the J gene TRBJ2-7, with 8 bases fitting TRBD2. J was trimmed by 9 bases and V by 1 base; bases with no gene match: 8. The CDR3 extends over 14 amino acids. Germline V gene sequence: CDR1 SGHTA, CDR2 FQGNSA. This chain's CDR3 is CASSLVGRAGSQYF. CDR3 bases: TGTGCCAGCAGCTTAGTCGGGAGGGCCGGCTCGCAGTACTTC.

Turning to this clone: This may be a read error, as it is one base from a much larger clone. V gene TRBV5-5 combines with J gene TRBJ1-5, with TRBD1 matching over 7 bases. The V segment lost 5 bases and the J segment 5 bases; nucleotides outside the gene matches: 4. Germline CDR1 and CDR2: SGHKS and YYEKEE (reference sequence). CDR3 size: 13 residues. The DNA of the CDR3 is TGTGCCAGCAGTTTTACAGGGGATCAGCCCCAGCATTTT. Translation: CASSFTGDQPQHF.

The V gene is TRBV6-4, the J gene TRBJ2-1; maybe TRBD2 (5 bases). Germline assignment: CDR1 MRHNA and CDR2 SNTAGT. V dropped 7 bases and J dropped 6 bases, with 10 bases sitting between them. The CDR3 is 12 amino acids. In DNA form, the CDR3 reads TGTGCCAGCAAGGGTGGGAGCAATGAGCAGTTCTTC. Translated, it gives CASKGGSNEQFF.

The rearrangement joins TRBV5-5 to TRBJ1-2, with 9 bases matching TRBD1. The CDR3 loop spans 16 amino acids. Germline V gene lookup returns CDR1 SGHKS and CDR2 YYEKEE (reference sequence). V shed 3 bases and J 6 bases; nucleotides not matched to a gene: 12. The CDR3 protein is CASSYYPGQGANGYTF. DNA for the CDR3: TGTGCCAGCAGCTACTACCCGGGACAGGGCGCTAATGGCTACACCTTC.

The chain couples TRBV21-1 to TRBJ2-7; TRBD1 reflects the table's D call only, with no check against the DNA. TRBV21-1 corresponds to a pseudogene. The CDR3 length is 15 residues. The CDR3 region is CASSKDRDRGDEQYF. The DNA of the CDR3 is TGTGCCAGCAGCAAAGACCGGGACAGGGGGGACGAGCAGTACTTC.

The chain has TRBV19 and TRBJ2-1, with D hard to call. CDR1 is LNHDA and CDR2 is SQIVND in the germline V gene (reference sequence). There are 13 residues in the CDR3. Trimming shortened V by 3 bases and J by 4 bases, and 7 bases separated the two germline ends. CDR3: CASSIKQYNEQFF. CDR3 sequence (DNA): TGTGCCAGTAGTATCAAACAGTACAATGAGCAGTTCTTC.

The genes are TRBV5-4 and TRBJ1-1; TRBD1 aligns across 7 bases. The CDR3 extends over 13 amino acids. The J segment lost 1 base and the V segment lost 5 bases, leaving 2 bases of the junction unmatched. Germline V lookup: CDR1 SGHNT, CDR2 YYREEE (reference sequence). This chain's CDR3 is CASRPGGNTEAFF. DNA for the CDR3: TGTGCCAGCAGACCAGGGGGGAACACTGAAGCTTTCTTT.